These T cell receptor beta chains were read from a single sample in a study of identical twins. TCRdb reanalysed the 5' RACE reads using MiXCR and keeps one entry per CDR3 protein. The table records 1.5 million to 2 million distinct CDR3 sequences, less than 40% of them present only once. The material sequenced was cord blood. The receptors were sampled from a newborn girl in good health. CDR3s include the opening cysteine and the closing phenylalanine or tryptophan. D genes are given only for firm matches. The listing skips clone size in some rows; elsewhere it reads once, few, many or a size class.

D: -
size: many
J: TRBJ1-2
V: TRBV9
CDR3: CASSVDGGNYGYTF
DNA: TGTGCCAGCAGCGTAGATGGGGGGAACTATGGCTACACCTTC

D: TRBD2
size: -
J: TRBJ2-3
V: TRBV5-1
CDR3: CASSLWVTSGRSDTQYF
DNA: TGCGCCAGCAGCTTGTGGGTAACTAGCGGGAGATCAGATACGCAGTATTTT

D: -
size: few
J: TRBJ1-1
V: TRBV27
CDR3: CASRNPGTEAFF
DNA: TGTGCCAGCAGAAATCCCGGGACTGAAGCTTTCTTT

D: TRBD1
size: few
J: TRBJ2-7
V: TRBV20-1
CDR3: CSADPGTGSSYEQYF
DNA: TGCAGTGCTGACCCTGGGACAGGGAGCTCCTACGAGCAGTACTTC

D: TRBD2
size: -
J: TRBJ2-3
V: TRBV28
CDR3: CASSSPRRGGTDTQYF
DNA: TGTGCCAGCAGCTCGCCCCGCCGGGGGGGGACAGATACGCAGTATTTT

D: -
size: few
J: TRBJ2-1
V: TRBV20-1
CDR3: CSRDDHYNEQFF
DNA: TGCAGTAGGGACGACCACTACAATGAGCAGTTCTTC

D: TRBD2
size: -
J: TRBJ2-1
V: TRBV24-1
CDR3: CATSDLAASGRGEQFF
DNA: TGTGCCACCAGTGATTTAGCGGCTAGCGGGAGGGGTGAGCAGTTCTTC

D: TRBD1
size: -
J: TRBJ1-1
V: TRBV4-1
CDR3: CASSHVLRGHTEAFF
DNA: TGCGCCAGCAGCCACGTCCTGAGGGGGCACACTGAAGCTTTCTTT

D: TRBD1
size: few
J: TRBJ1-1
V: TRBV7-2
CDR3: CASSFRRNLRDRVSNTEAFF
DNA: TGTGCCAGCAGCTTTAGACGCAACCTCCGGGACAGGGTATCGAACACTGAAGCTTTCTTT

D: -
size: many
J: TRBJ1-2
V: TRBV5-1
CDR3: CASSLGGALNPGYGYTF
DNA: TGCGCCAGCAGCTTGGGCGGTGCCCTTAATCCGGGCTATGGCTACACCTTC

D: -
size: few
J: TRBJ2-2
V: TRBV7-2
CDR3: CASSLAIAGELFF
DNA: TGTGCCAGCAGCTTAGCGATTGCCGGGGAGCTGTTTTTT

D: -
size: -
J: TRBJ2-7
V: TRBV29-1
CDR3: CSVGERRRSYEQYF
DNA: TGCAGCGTGGGGGAACGGCGTCGTTCCTACGAGCAGTACTTC

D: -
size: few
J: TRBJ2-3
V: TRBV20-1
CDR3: CSAHPLGSSFTDTQYF
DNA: TGCAGTGCGCATCCTCTAGGGTCCTCTTTCACAGATACGCAGTATTTT

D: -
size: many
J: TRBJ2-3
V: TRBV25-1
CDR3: CASTDPGFADTQYF
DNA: TGTGCCAGCACTGATCCAGGGTTCGCAGATACGCAGTATTTT

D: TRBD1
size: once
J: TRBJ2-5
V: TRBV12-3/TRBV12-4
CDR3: CASSVSRDRGETQYF
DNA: TGTGCCAGCAGTGTTTCCCGGGACAGGGGAGAGACCCAGTACTTC

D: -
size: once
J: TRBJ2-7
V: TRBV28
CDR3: CASTNLAGPSYEQYF
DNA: TGTGCCAGCACTAATTTGGCGGGACCTTCCTACGAGCAGTACTTC

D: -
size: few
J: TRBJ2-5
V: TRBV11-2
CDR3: CASSLAGTGTQYF
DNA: TGTGCCAGCAGCTTAGCGGGAACGGGGACCCAGTACTTC

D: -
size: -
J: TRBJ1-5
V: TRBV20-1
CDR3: CSALGSHVHLSYSNQPQHF
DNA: TGCAGTGCCCTTGGCAGTCACGTACATCTATCTTATAGCAATCAGCCCCAGCATTTT

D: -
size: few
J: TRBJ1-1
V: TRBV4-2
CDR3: CASSQGQLGLNTEAFF
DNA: TGTGCCAGCAGCCAAGGACAGCTGGGATTGAACACTGAAGCTTTCTTT

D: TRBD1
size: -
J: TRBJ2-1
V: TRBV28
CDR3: CASRRDRVNEQFF
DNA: TGTGCCAGCAGGCGGGACAGGGTCAATGAGCAGTTCTTC

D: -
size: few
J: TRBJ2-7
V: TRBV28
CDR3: CASSGPPTGYEQYF
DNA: TGTGCCAGCAGCGGGCCTCCAACAGGCTACGAGCAGTACTTC

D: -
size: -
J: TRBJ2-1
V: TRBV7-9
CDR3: CTSSLAGSYNEQFF
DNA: TGTACCAGCAGCTTAGCAGGCTCCTACAATGAGCAGTTCTTC

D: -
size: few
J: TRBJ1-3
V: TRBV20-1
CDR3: CSARSPGGGNTIYF
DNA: TGCAGTGCTAGAAGCCCAGGTGGTGGAAACACCATATATTTT

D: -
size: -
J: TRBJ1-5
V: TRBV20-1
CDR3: CSAARVESNQPQHF
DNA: TGCAGTGCTGCCAGGGTGGAGAGCAATCAGCCCCAGCATTTT

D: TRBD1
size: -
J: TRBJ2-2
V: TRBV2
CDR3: CASRGTGKAGELFF
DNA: TGTGCCAGCAGGGGGACAGGGAAGGCCGGGGAGCTGTTTTTT

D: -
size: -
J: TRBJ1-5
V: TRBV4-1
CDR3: CASRSSGVLRDTDQPQHF
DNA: TGCGCCAGCAGGTCCTCAGGCGTCCTCAGGGACACCGATCAGCCCCAGCATTTT

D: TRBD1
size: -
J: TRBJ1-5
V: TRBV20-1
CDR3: CSARRDRVSNQPQHF
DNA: TGCAGTGCTAGAAGGGACAGGGTTAGCAATCAGCCCCAGCATTTT

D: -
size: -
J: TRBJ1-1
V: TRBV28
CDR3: CASSFAARTEAFF
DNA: TGTGCCAGCAGTTTCGCAGCGCGGACTGAAGCTTTCTTT

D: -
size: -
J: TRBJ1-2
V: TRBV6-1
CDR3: CASSGQPKGGPYGYTF
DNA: TGTGCCAGCAGTGGACAACCTAAGGGGGGCCCCTATGGCTACACCTTC

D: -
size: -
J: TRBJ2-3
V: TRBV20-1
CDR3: CSARDLAGTSTDTQYF
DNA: TGCAGTGCTAGAGATCTTGCGGGGACTAGCACAGATACGCAGTATTTT

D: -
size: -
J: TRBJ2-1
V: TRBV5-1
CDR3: CASSFTAGIYNEQFF
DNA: TGCGCCAGCAGCTTCACGGCGGGAATTTACAATGAGCAGTTCTTC

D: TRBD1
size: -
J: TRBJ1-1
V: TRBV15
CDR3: CATSRDPLAGGEAFF
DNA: TGTGCCACCAGCAGAGATCCTCTGGCAGGGGGTGAAGCTTTCTTT

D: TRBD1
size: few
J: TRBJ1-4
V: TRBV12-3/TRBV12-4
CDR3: CASTLRQGANEKLFF
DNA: TGTGCCAGCACTCTTCGACAGGGAGCTAATGAAAAACTGTTTTTT

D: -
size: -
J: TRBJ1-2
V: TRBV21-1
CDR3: CAHRLADGYTF
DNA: TGTGCCCACCGATTGGCCGATGGCTACACCTTC

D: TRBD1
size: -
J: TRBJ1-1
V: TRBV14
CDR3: CASSQVGTGPKAFF
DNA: TGTGCCAGCAGCCAAGTCGGGACAGGGCCTAAAGCTTTCTTT

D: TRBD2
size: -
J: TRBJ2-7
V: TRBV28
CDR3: CASKPPPGTNEQYF
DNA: TGTGCCAGCAAACCCCCGCCCGGGACTAATGAGCAGTACTTC

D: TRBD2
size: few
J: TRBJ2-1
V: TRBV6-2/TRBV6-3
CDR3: CASRGLAPNEQFF
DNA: TGTGCCAGCAGGGGACTAGCGCCGAATGAGCAGTTCTTC

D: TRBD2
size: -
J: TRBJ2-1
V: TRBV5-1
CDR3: CASSLGTSGASEQFF
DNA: TGCGCCAGCAGCTTGGGGACTAGCGGGGCGAGTGAGCAGTTCTTC

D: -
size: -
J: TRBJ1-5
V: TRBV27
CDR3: CAGSFRGGNQPQHF
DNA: TGTGCCGGCAGTTTCCGGGGGGGCAATCAGCCCCAGCATTTT